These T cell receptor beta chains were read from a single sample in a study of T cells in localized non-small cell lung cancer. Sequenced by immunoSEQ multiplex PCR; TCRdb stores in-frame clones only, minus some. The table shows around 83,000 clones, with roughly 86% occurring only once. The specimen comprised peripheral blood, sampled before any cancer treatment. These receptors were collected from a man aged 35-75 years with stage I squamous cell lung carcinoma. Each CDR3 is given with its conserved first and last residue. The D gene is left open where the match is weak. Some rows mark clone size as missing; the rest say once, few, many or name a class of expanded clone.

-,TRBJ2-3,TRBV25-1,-,TGTGCCAGCAGAGGGACCGGGCAAATTGGGACGCAGTATTTT,CASRGTGQIGTQYF
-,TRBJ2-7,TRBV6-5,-,TGTGCCAGCAGTTACTCAGGGCGGGGAACCTACGAGCAGTACTTC,CASSYSGRGTYEQYF
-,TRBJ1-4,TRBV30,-,TGTGCCTGGAGAAACGTTCCCCAGAGAGGGGAAAAACTGTTTTTT,CAWRNVPQRGEKLFF
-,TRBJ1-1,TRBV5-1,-,TGCGCCAGCAGCTTCGACGGTGAGAACACTGAAGCTTTCTTT,CASSFDGENTEAFF
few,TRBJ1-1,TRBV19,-,TGTGCCAGTAGTGCGACAGCAGTGAACACTGAAGCTTTCTTT,CASSATAVNTEAFF
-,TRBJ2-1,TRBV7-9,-,TGTGCCAGCAGCTTTCGAACATCGGATGAGCAGTTCTTC,CASSFRTSDEQFF
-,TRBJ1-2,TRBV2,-,TGTGCCAGCAGTGAATCTGCAGGTCCGTTGAGGAATGGCTACACCTTC,CASSESAGPLRNGYTF
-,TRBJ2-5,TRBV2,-,TGTGCCAGCAGTCGAACAGGGAAAGAGACCCAGTACTTC,CASSRTGKETQYF
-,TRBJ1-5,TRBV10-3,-,TGTGCCATCAAACCCGGGAATGGCAATCAGCCCCAGCATTTT,CAIKPGNGNQPQHF
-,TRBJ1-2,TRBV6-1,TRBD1,TGTGCCAGCAGTGAACAGGGGGCAAGGGATGGCTACACCTTC,CASSEQGARDGYTF
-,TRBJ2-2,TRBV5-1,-,TGCGCCAGCAGCTGGACCGATTCCACCGGGGGGGAGCTGTTTTTT,CASSWTDSTGGELFF
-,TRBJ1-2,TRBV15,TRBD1,TGTGCCACCAGCCGACAGGGGGGCTCAGGGGACGATGGCTACACCTTC,CATSRQGGSGDDGYTF
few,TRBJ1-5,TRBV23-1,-,TGCGCCAGCAGTCAATCTAGGAGAACATGGAATCAGCCCCAGCATTTT,CASSQSRRTWNQPQHF
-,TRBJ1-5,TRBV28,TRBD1,TGTGCCAGCAGTTTGACAGGGGACGGACAGCCCCAGCATTTT,CASSLTGDGQPQHF
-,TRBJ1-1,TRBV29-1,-,TGCAGCGTTTTTACCGGGTTATGGGGCACTGAAGCTTTCTTT,CSVFTGLWGTEAFF
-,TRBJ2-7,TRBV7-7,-,TGTGCCAGCAGCTTAGCAGGCAGGGGTAACGAGCAGTACTTC,CASSLAGRGNEQYF
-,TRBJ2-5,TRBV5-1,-,TGCGCCAGCAGCAAAGGGACCCCCGGTGAGACCCAGTACTTC,CASSKGTPGETQYF
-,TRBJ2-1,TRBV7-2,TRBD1,TGTGCCAGCAGCGGGGGACAGTACTTTCCCTACAATGAGCAGTTCTTC,CASSGGQYFPYNEQFF
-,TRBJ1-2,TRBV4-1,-,TGCGCCAGCAGCCCCCGAGGCCTAGCTAACTATGGCTACACCTTC,CASSPRGLANYGYTF
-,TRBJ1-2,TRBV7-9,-,TGTGCCAGCAGCTTGGGTTCCCTGAGGGGCGCGGAAGGCTACACCTTC,CASSLGSLRGAEGYTF